The clone carrying this T cell receptor beta chain was counted at least ten times. Its antigen is as yet unknown. This sample stems from a study of neurological immune-mediated disorders. The study's findings and limits: TCR-beta repertoires seemed private in all groups, with no expanded CDR3 amino acid sequences shared. Expansion of TCR clones was greatest in HTLV-1-associated myelopathy and smallest in multiple sclerosis, where it fell below that of healthy controls.

The study used blood bank volunteers in Maryland, USA, as healthy controls. 5'RACE employing 10-nucleotide random UMIs yielded the cDNA. TCRdb recomputed calls from the 5' RACE reads with MiXCR, one row per CDR3 protein. The profile shows 25,000 to 30,000 distinct CDR3 sequences, around 10% of them singletons. Trimming pared 6 bases from V and 1 base from J, leaving 9 bases between. The CDR3 spans 12 residues. Germline V lookup: CDR1 DFQATT, CDR2 SNEGSKA (reference sequence). The receptor was derived from a man in his sixties in good health. The chain carries TRBV20-1 and TRBJ1-1; D gene ambiguous. The source material was PBMCs. This chain's CDR3 is CSAPSSNTEAFF. CDR3 sequence (DNA): TGCAGTGCGCCTTCCTCGAACACTGAAGCTTTCTTT.